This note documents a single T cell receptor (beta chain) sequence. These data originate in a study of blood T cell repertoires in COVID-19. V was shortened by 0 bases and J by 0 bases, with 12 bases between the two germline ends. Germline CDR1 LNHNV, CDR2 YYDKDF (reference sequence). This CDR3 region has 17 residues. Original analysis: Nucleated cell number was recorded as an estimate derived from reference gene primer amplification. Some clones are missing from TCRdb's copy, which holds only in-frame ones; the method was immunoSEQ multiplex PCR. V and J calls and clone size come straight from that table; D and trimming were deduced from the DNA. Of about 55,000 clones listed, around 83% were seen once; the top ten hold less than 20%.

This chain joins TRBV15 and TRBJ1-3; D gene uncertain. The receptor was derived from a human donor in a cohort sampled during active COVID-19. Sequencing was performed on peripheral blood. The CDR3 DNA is TGTGCCACCAGCAGAGATGCGGGCCTTACCTCTGGAAACACCATATATTTT. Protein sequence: CATSRDAGLTSGNTIYF.